The 29 T cell receptor beta chains below come from one sample, sequenced in a study of cytomegalovirus exposure and HLA in healthy donors. PCR used 60 Vbeta primers and 13 Jbeta primers. The method was immunoSEQ multiplex PCR; TCRdb's version includes in-frame clones alone and lacks a portion of them. This sample has about 130,000 clones, with around 75% found just once. Material: PBMCs. These TCRs come from a man in his thirties or forties in good health and CMV-seronegative.

The chain has TRBV25-1 and TRBJ2-1, with a possible D match to TRBD2 (6 bases). Germline V gene lookup returns CDR1 MGHDK and CDR2 SYGVNS. The CDR3 length is 13 residues. Trimming shortened V by 8 bases and J by 4 bases, and 12 bases separated the two germline ends. CDR3 amino acids: CASRDSQYNEQFF. CDR3 nucleotides: TGTGCCAGCCGGGACTCTCAATACAATGAGCAGTTCTTC.

This clone was observed a handful of times. V usage is TRBV7-2 and J usage is TRBJ1-3; possibly TRBD1 for D (5 bases). Trimming took off 5 bases at V and 4 bases at J, with 9 bases between the two ends. Germline lookup yields CDR1 SGHTA and CDR2 FQGNSA. There are 13 residues in the CDR3. CDR3 bases: TGTGCCAGCAGCCCTGGGGGGGGAAACACCATATATTTT. Translated: CASSPGGGNTIYF.

The J gene is TRBJ2-5, the V gene TRBV30, with TRBD2 as a possible D gene (5 bases). CDR3 length: 13 residues. Germline CDR1 is GTSNPN and CDR2 is SVGIG (reference sequence). Trimming pared 4 bases from V and 4 bases from J, leaving 13 bases between. The CDR3 sequence is CAWMRGEGETQYF. Written as DNA, the CDR3 is TGTGCCTGGATGAGAGGAGAGGGAGAGACCCAGTACTTC.

This clone turned up a few times. The chain employs TRBV7-3 and TRBJ2-1; D is perhaps TRBD2 (5 bases). CDR1 is SGHTA, CDR2 FQGTGA, per germline. The CDR3 length is 14 residues. V lost 5 bases to trimming and J lost 5 bases, with 13 bases between them. CDR3 sequence (DNA): TGTGCCAGCAGCCCCCGGACGGGAAACAATGAGCAGTTCTTC. Residues: CASSPRTGNNEQFF.

As to this clone: The CDR3 carries no conserved terminal phenylalanine or tryptophan, so it likely arises from a read error. The CDR3 is CASSYRGSAGYTV. The CDR3 coding sequence is TGTGCCAGCAGTTACCGGGGTTCCGCTGGCTACACCGTC. The V call is TRBV6-5, the J call TRBJ1-2; no reliable D call. The CDR3 is made up of 13 amino acids. In germline, CDR1 is MNHEY, CDR2 SVGAGI. V was shortened by 2 bases and J by 7 bases, with 11 bases between the two germline ends.

The chain carries TRBV2 and TRBJ2-2, with 8 positions matching TRBD1. The CDR3 is 15 amino acids. The germline gives CDR1 SNHLY, CDR2 FYNNEI. Trimming removed 6 bases from V and 7 bases from J; junction bases left unmatched: 10. The CDR3 loop is CASSLLTGAGGELFF. Written as DNA, the CDR3 is TGTGCCAGCAGCTTACTGACAGGGGCCGGCGGGGAGCTGTTTTTT.

This chain links TRBV4-3 with TRBJ2-2; TRBD2 matches at 8 bases. This CDR3 is built from 16 residues. V shed 0 bases and J 4 bases; nucleotides not matched to a gene: 4. The germline V gene encodes CDR1 LGHNA and CDR2 YSLEER. CDR3 loop: CASSQERGGSTGELFF. DNA for the CDR3: TGCGCCAGCAGCCAAGAACGGGGGGGCTCCACCGGGGAGCTGTTTTTT.

This sequence joins TRBV4-2 and TRBJ2-7, with D maybe TRBD2 (6 bases). Trimming took off 4 bases at V and 2 bases at J, with 18 bases between the two ends. Germline assignment: CDR1 LGHNA and CDR2 YNFKEQ. The CDR3 runs to 16 residues. The CDR3 loop reads CASSRERSGYTYEQYF. CDR3 in DNA: TGTGCCAGCAGCCGAGAGCGGAGCGGGTATACCTACGAGCAGTACTTC.

The V and J genes are TRBV5-6 and TRBJ1-2; the D gene is possibly TRBD1 (6 bases). Germline V gene sequence: CDR1 SGHDT, CDR2 YYEEEE. The CDR3 has 15 residues. Trimming removed 3 bases at V and 2 bases at J, with 14 bases between. As DNA, the CDR3 is TGTGCCAGCAGCTCCGGGGTTGACAGGAACTATGGCTACACCTTC. It is translated as CASSSGVDRNYGYTF.

This chain joins TRBV7-8 and TRBJ2-1; maybe TRBD1 (6 bases). CDR3 size: 13 residues. Germline lookup yields CDR1 SGHVS and CDR2 FQNEAQ. V gave up 5 bases and J gave up 5 bases, with 10 bases separating them. CDR3: CASSRRTDNEQFF. The DNA for the CDR3 is TGTGCCAGCAGCCGCCGGACAGACAATGAGCAGTTCTTC.

This clone was seen a few times. This chain connects TRBV5-5 to TRBJ2-1; D ambiguous. Germline lookup yields CDR1 SGHKS and CDR2 YYEKEE (reference sequence). Trimming pared 0 bases from V and 6 bases from J, leaving 13 bases between. The CDR3 covers 15 residues. CDR3 nucleotide sequence: TGTGCCAGCAGCTTGGGTCCGAGCCGAATCAATGAGCAGTTCTTC. Protein: CASSLGPSRINEQFF.

This clone showed up just once. The rearrangement links TRBV7-8 to TRBJ1-6, with D perhaps matching TRBD1 (6 bases). This CDR3 is 15 amino acids long. The germline gives CDR1 SGHVS, CDR2 FQNEAQ. The V gene lost 4 bases and the J gene lost 9 bases, with 16 bases spanning the gap. The CDR3 protein is CASSSTGTRGSPLHF. For the CDR3, the DNA is TGTGCCAGCAGCTCGACCGGGACAAGGGGTTCACCCCTCCACTTT.

The rearrangement joins TRBV6-5 to TRBJ2-1; 8 nucleotides align to TRBD2. The trim removed 5 bases at V and 7 bases at J, leaving 7 bases unmatched. CDR3 length equals 14 residues. The V gene's germline CDR1 is MNHEY and CDR2 SVGAGI. Here the CDR3 reads CASSLSGSQNEQFF. The CDR3 DNA reads TGTGCCAGCAGTCTAAGCGGGAGTCAAAATGAGCAGTTCTTC.

The rearrangement links TRBV13 to TRBJ2-5; 8 bases align to TRBD1. Germline CDR1 and CDR2: PRHDT and FYEKMQ (reference sequence). The length of the CDR3 is 14 residues. With 5 bases clipped from V and 2 bases from J, the junction kept 4 bases outside the gene matches. The CDR3 protein is CASSKRDRQETQYF. CDR3 nucleotide sequence: TGTGCCAGCAGCAAACGGGACAGGCAAGAGACCCAGTACTTC.

This clone was seen more than once but under ten times. The V call is TRBV11-2, the J call TRBJ1-1; D ambiguous. The V end was cut by 0 bases, the J end by 7 bases, with 6 bases between. The germline V gene encodes CDR1 SGHAT and CDR2 FQNNGV. The CDR3 loop spans 12 amino acids. The CDR3 is CASSLDPVEAFF. The CDR3 bases are TGTGCCAGCAGCTTAGACCCGGTTGAAGCTTTCTTT.

This chain joins TRBV28 and TRBJ2-3, with 9 nucleotides matching TRBD1. Trimming removed 5 bases from V and 4 bases from J; junction bases left unmatched: 7. This CDR3 contains 15 residues. Germline V gives CDR1 MDHEN, CDR2 SYDVKM. The CDR3 loop is CASSTPQGASDTQYF. In DNA, the CDR3 is TGTGCCAGCAGTACACCACAGGGGGCATCAGATACGCAGTATTTT.

V usage is TRBV6-4 and J usage is TRBJ2-5; D might be TRBD2 (6 bases). Germline V gene data show CDR1 as MRHNA and CDR2 as SNTAGT. This CDR3 contains 13 residues. Trimming took 0 bases from V and 7 from J, leaving 9 bases between them. The CDR3 region has the DNA TGTGCCAGCAGTGACTCGGGGGGAGGGACCCAGTACTTC. This sequence encodes CASSDSGGGTQYF.

The chain uses TRBV4-3 and TRBJ2-5; D gene ambiguous. This CDR3 spans 17 amino acids. Germline CDR1 is LGHNA and CDR2 is YSLEER. V was trimmed by 4 bases and J by 4 bases, leaving 22 bases between them. The CDR3 nucleotides are TGCGCCAGCAGCCTGACCATAGTGGTCCCTTCGGGAGAGACCCAGTACTTC. Translated, it gives CASSLTIVVPSGETQYF.

This rearrangement joins TRBV6-6 to TRBJ2-3; TRBD1 is a possible D gene (6 bases). Trimming took off 6 bases at V and 1 base at J, with 14 bases between the two ends. This CDR3 is 15 amino acids long. Germline V gene sequence: CDR1 MNHNY, CDR2 SVGAGI (reference sequence). The CDR3 here is CASSHRERGTDTQYF. In DNA, the CDR3 is TGTGCCAGCAGCCACAGGGAGAGGGGCACAGATACGCAGTATTTT.

This clone was seen a handful of times. Within the sample, other DNA sequences also encode this same CDR3. The gene calls are TRBV6-5 and TRBJ2-7, with no clear D. The CDR3 is 15 residues long. V lost 0 bases, J lost 2 bases, and 11 bases lay in between. Germline V gives CDR1 MNHEY, CDR2 SVGAGI. As DNA, the CDR3 is TGTGCCAGCAGTTACTCAGCCAGTCAGGCCTACGAGCAGTACTTC. It encodes CASSYSASQAYEQYF.

This clone appeared a few times. Here the CDR3 reads CASSTFGTDQPQHF. The CDR3, as DNA: TGTGCCAGTAGTACCTTCGGGACAGATCAGCCCCAGCATTTT. The chain has TRBV19 and TRBJ1-5; 7 positions match TRBD1. V dropped 4 bases and J dropped 5; count of bases not matched to a gene: 5. This CDR3 spans 14 amino acids. Germline CDR1 LNHDA, CDR2 SQIVND (reference sequence).

This chain connects TRBV18 to TRBJ2-1; TRBD2 aligns across 7 bases. The CDR3 has 16 residues. Per the germline V gene, CDR1 is KGHSH and CDR2 is LQKENI. V lost 0 bases, J lost 9 bases, and 11 bases stayed unmatched. The chain's CDR3 is CASSPPIGRELGEQFF. CDR3 DNA: TGTGCCAGCTCACCACCGATTGGGCGGGAGTTAGGTGAGCAGTTCTTC.

This clone has a handful of counts. The chain has TRBV27 and TRBJ2-5; a possible D gene is TRBD2 (6 bases). V was trimmed by 6 bases and J by 5 bases, leaving 19 bases between them. Germline CDR1 is MNHEY and CDR2 is SMNVEV (reference sequence). The CDR3 sequence is 15 residues long. The CDR3: CASRHAGTPRETQYF. CDR3 DNA: TGTGCCAGCAGACACGCCGGGACTCCCAGGGAGACCCAGTACTTC.

The rearrangement uses TRBV2 and TRBJ2-1, with 12 bases matching TRBD1. The V and J ends lost 6 bases and 6 bases, in that order; junction bases with no gene match: 6. The CDR3 extends over 15 amino acids. Germline V gene lookup returns CDR1 SNHLY and CDR2 FYNNEI. This CDR3 reads CASRWGQGAINEQFF. The CDR3 region has the DNA TGTGCCAGCAGGTGGGGACAGGGGGCAATCAATGAGCAGTTCTTC. The whole variable domain, remainder taken from reference TRBV2 and TRBJ2-1, is EPEVTQTPSHQVTQMGQEVILRCVPISNHLYFYWYRQILGQKVEFLVSFYNNEISEKSEIFDDQFSVERPDGSNFTLKIRSTKLEDSAMYFCASRWGQGAINEQFFGPGTRLTVL.

The chain recombines TRBV4-3 with TRBJ2-5, with D possibly matching TRBD1 (6 bases). Germline V lookup: CDR1 LGHNA, CDR2 YSLEER. This CDR3 comprises 16 residues. Trimming took off 1 base at V and 1 base at J, with 13 bases between the two ends. The CDR3 spells CASSQAWLGGQETQYF. The CDR3 bases are TGCGCCAGCAGCCAAGCTTGGCTAGGGGGCCAAGAGACCCAGTACTTC.

The rearrangement links TRBV15 to TRBJ1-1, with 8 nucleotides matching TRBD1. The CDR3 is 12 amino acids. Trimming removed 5 bases from V and 11 bases from J; junction bases left unmatched: 7. CDR1 LNHNV and CDR2 YYDKDF come from the germline V gene (reference sequence). Here the CDR3 DNA reads TGTGCCACCAGCCCTCGGACAGGGACGGCTTTCTTT. Its translation is CATSPRTGTAFF.

This clone turned up a few times. The CDR3 here is CASNLAGHTDTQYF. In DNA, the CDR3 is TGTGCCAGCAACCTAGCGGGACACACAGATACGCAGTATTTT. The genes are TRBV28 and TRBJ2-3; TRBD2 agrees at 9 bases. The CDR3 runs 14 residues. V lost 7 bases to trimming and J lost 2 bases; unmatched junction nucleotides: 4. CDR1 is MDHEN, CDR2 SYDVKM, per germline.

This clone showed up just a few times. The chain links TRBV7-9 to TRBJ2-3; D is possibly TRBD2 (7 bases). The germline V gene has CDR1 SEHNR and CDR2 FQNEAQ (reference sequence). Trimming took off 11 bases at V and 2 bases at J, with 14 bases between the two ends. The CDR3 length is 13 residues. Here the CDR3 reads CAWLAGATDTQYF. DNA for the CDR3: TGTGCCTGGCTGGCGGGGGCCACAGATACGCAGTATTTT.

The V and J genes are TRBV9 and TRBJ2-7; 9 bases align to TRBD1. This CDR3 has 12 amino acids. The V and J ends lost 3 bases and 5 bases, in that order; junction bases with no gene match: 0. CDR1 and CDR2 from the germline V gene are SGDLS and YYNGEE. CDR3 residues: CASSDRGHEQYF. In DNA, the CDR3 is TGTGCCAGCAGCGACAGGGGGCACGAGCAGTACTTC.